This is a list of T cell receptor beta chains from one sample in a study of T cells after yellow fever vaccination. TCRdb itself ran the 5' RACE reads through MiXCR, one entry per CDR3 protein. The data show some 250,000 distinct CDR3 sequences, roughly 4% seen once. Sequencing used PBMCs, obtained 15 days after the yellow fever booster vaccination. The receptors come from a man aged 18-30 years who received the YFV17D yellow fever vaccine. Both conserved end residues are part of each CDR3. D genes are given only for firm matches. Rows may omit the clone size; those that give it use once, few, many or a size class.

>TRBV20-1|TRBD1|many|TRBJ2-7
TGCAGTGCCACCGGGACAGGGGTTTCTCACGAGCAGTACTTC
CSATGTGVSHEQYF
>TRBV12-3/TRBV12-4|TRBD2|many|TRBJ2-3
TGTGCCAGCAGTCCAACGGGGGGTCCCGCCGATACGCAGTATTTT
CASSPTGGPADTQYF
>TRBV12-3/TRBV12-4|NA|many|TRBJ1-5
TGTGCCAGCAGTCAACAGGCTGCCAATCAGCCCCAGCATTTT
CASSQQAANQPQHF
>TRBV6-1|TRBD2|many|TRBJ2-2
TGTGCCAGCAGTGAGGGGAGCGGGGGGCCTTCGAACACCGGGGAGCTGTTTTTT
CASSEGSGGPSNTGELFF
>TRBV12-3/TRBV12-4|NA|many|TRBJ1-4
TGTGCCAGCAGTCCGCGAGGGGGAGGAAAGGAAAAACTGTTTTTT
CASSPRGGGKEKLFF
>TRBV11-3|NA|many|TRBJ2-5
TGTGCCAGCAGCTTATCAGTTCAAGCGCAAGAGACCCAGTACTTC
CASSLSVQAQETQYF
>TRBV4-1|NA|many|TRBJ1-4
TGCGCCAGCAGCCAAGAGCCCTACCGCGGGGGAGGAACTAATGAAAAACTGTTTTTT
CASSQEPYRGGGTNEKLFF
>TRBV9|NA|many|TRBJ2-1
TGTGCCAGCAGCCGCGCCGGGACTTTGGCAGGCAATGAGCAGTTCTTC
CASSRAGTLAGNEQFF
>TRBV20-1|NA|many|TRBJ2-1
TGCAGTGCCTCCAAATCACAGGAGGGGAATGAGCAGTTCTTC
CSASKSQEGNEQFF
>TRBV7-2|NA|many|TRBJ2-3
TGTGCCAGCAGCGTAGGGGGGGGCCGAGGAGATACGCAGTATTTT
CASSVGGGRGDTQYF
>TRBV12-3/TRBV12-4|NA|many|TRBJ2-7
TGTGCCAGCAGTGTACAGGGCTGGTCCTACGAGCAGTACTTC
CASSVQGWSYEQYF
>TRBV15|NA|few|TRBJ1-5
TGTGCCACCAGCAGAGATCGCGGGGTCAATCAGCCCCAGCATTTT
CATSRDRGVNQPQHF
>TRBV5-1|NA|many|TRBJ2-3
TGCGCCAGCAGCCCGGATACAGGGACTCGCAATACGCAGTATTTT
CASSPDTGTRNTQYF
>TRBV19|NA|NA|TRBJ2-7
TGTGCCAGTAGTATAGTGGGAGACTACGAGCAGTACTTC
CASSIVGDYEQYF
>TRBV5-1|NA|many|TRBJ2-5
TGCGCCAGCGGAACTCGGGGCCAAGAGACCCAGTACTTC
CASGTRGQETQYF
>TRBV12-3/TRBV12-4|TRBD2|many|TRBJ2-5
TGTGCCAGCAGTTTAGGACTAGCTCTGGAGACCCAGTACTTC
CASSLGLALETQYF
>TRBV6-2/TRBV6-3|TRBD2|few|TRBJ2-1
TGTGCCAGCAGTACGGGGACTAGCGGGGGAGGCTACAATGAGCAGTTCTTC
CASSTGTSGGGYNEQFF
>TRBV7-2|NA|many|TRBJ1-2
TGTGCCAGCAGCTTAGGAACAGGGCCTTATGGCTACACCTTC
CASSLGTGPYGYTF
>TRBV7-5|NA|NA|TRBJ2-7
NA
CISVPEERANSGGPYEQYF
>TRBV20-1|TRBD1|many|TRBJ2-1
TGCAGTGCTGGAGAAGGGACAGGGGTACAGGAGCAGTTCTTC
CSAGEGTGVQEQFF
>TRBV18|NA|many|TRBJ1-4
TGTGCCAGCTCCCAAATGGGGGGTGCAACTAATGAAAAACTGTTTTTT
CASSQMGGATNEKLFF
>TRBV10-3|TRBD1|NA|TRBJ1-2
TGTGCCATCAGCGGACAGGGGGCCGGTGGCTACACCTTC
CAISGQGAGGYTF
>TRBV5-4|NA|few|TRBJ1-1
TGTGCCAGCAGCTCCTCCTCGAACACTGAAGCTTTCTTT
CASSSSSNTEAFF
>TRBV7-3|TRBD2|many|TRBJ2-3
TGTGCCAGCAGCCGGAGCGGGGACACAGATACGCAGTATTTT
CASSRSGDTDTQYF
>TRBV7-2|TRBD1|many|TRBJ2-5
TGTGCCAGCAGCACACAGGGGTCTCAAGAGACCCAGTACTTC
CASSTQGSQETQYF
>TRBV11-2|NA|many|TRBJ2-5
TGTGCCAGCAGCCACATCCAAGAGACCCAGTACTTC
CASSHIQETQYF
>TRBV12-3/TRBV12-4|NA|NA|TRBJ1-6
TGTGCCAGCTCCCAGGCGGTGGGGAATTCACCCCTCCACTTT
CASSQAVGNSPLHF
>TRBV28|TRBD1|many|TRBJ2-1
TGTGCCAGCTGGGACAGGGCTTTCAATGAGCAGTTCTTC
CASWDRAFNEQFF
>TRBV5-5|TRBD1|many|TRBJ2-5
TGTGCCAGCAGCGAGAGGGACAGTCACCCCACCCAGTACTTC
CASSERDSHPTQYF
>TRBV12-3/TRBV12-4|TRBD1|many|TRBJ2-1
TGTGCCAGCAGCCCCCCGGGACAGGGGAAGGATGAGCAGTTCTTC
CASSPPGQGKDEQFF
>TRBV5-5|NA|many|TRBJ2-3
TGTGCCAGCAGCCCCCCCCGCGTCGGGTTTGTGGCAGATACGCAGTATTTT
CASSPPRVGFVADTQYF
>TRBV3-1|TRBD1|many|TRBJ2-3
TGTGCCAGCAGCCGGGGACAGGGGAACACAGATACGCAGTATTTT
CASSRGQGNTDTQYF
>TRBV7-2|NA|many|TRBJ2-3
TGTGCCAGCAGACAAAACAGAGACCGGGCAGATACGCAGTATTTT
CASRQNRDRADTQYF
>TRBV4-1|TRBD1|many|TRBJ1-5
TGCGCCAGCAGCCAAGATTGGGAACAGGGGGAACAGCCCCAGCATTTT
CASSQDWEQGEQPQHF
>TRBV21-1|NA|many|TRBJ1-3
TGTGCCAGCAAAGGACAGGGTGTGTCTGGAAACACCATATATTTT
CASKGQGVSGNTIYF
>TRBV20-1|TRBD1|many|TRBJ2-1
TGCAGTGCTACGACAGGGGGCGCTTTTGACAATGAGCAGTTCTTC
CSATTGGAFDNEQFF
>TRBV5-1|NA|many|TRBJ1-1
TGCGCCAGCAGGAGCGACGTGATTAACACTGAAGCTTTCTTT
CASRSDVINTEAFF
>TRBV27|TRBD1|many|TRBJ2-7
TGTGCCAGCAGCCCAGGGGGTACCACGTACGAGCAGTACTTC
CASSPGGTTYEQYF
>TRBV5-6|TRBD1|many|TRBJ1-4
TGTGCCAGCAGCCGGTTCGGGGACAGGGGTAATGAAAAACTGTTTTTT
CASSRFGDRGNEKLFF
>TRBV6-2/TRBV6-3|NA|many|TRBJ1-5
TGTGCCACCTGGGGCCTCCTTAACCCCGATCAGCCCCAGCATTTT
CATWGLLNPDQPQHF
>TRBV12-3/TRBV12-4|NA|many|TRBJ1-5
TGTGCCAGCCATCGTGGCTATAGCAATCAGCCCCAGCATTTT
CASHRGYSNQPQHF
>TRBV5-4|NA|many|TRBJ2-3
TGTGCCAGCCACAGGGGCACAGATACGCAGTATTTT
CASHRGTDTQYF